This entry lists 31 T cell receptor beta chains sequenced from one sample in a study of control samples from healthy donors and cancer patients. Sequencing used immunoSEQ multiplex PCR; TCRdb keeps in-frame clones, though not all of them. The table includes 200,000 to 250,000 clones, 85% to 95% detected once. The sequencing sample was made of blood. The receptors were gathered from a man over 45 in good health.

The V call is TRBV30, the J call TRBJ1-2; D call uncertain. Germline lookup yields CDR1 GTSNPN and CDR2 SVGIG (reference sequence). The CDR3 has 13 amino acids. Between the trimmed V and J ends, which lost 4 bases and 2 bases, there was a span of 11 bases. DNA for the CDR3: TGTGCCTGGACGGATTATTCCAACTATGGCTACACCTTC. Translated: CAWTDYSNYGYTF.

The CDR3 is CASSFFQSAGAYNEQFF. The CDR3 DNA sequence: TGTGCCAGCAGTTTTTTTCAAAGCGCGGGGGCCTACAATGAGCAGTTCTTC. The V call is TRBV28, the J call TRBJ2-1; TRBD2 aligns across 7 bases. This CDR3 contains 17 residues. V was clipped by 3 bases and J by 2 bases; unmatched bases: 10. Germline V gene data show CDR1 as MDHEN and CDR2 as SYDVKM.

This chain joins TRBV5-6 and TRBJ2-5; D call uncertain. V lost 0 bases to trimming and J lost 4 bases, with 10 bases between them. This CDR3 comprises 14 residues. Germline loops: CDR1 SGHDT, CDR2 YYEEEE. As DNA, the CDR3 is TGTGCCAGCAGCTTGGGGTTCAGCATAGAGACCCAGTACTTC. This codes for CASSLGFSIETQYF. Full variable domain (rest looked up from reference TRBV5-6 and TRBJ2-5): DAGVTQSPTHLIKTRGQQVTLRCSPKSGHDTVSWYQQALGQGPQFIFQYYEEEERQRGNFPDRFSGHQFPNYSSELNVNALLLGDSALYLCASSLGFSIETQYFGPGTRLLVL.

With respect to this clone: Other DNA sequences in the same sample also yield this CDR3. V and J are TRBV5-1 and TRBJ2-1, with D possibly being TRBD1 (6 bases). CDR1 SGHRS and CDR2 YFSETQ come from the germline V gene. V dropped 4 bases and J dropped 2 bases, with 10 bases sitting between them. The length of the CDR3 is 14 residues. The CDR3 DNA is TGCGCCAGCAGCCCAGGACAGACCTACAATGAGCAGTTCTTC. Its protein product is CASSPGQTYNEQFF.

CDR3 region: CASSYVRARGRTEAFF. CDR3 DNA: TGTGCCAGCAGTTACGTTAGGGCCAGGGGAAGGACTGAAGCTTTCTTT. The V and J genes are TRBV6-2 or TRBV6-3 and TRBJ1-1; tentative D call: TRBD1 (6 bases). The germline gives CDR1 MNHEY, CDR2 SVGEGT. The CDR3 is 16 residues long. Trimming stripped 2 bases from V and 5 bases from J, with 18 bases between.

The chain is built from TRBV19 and TRBJ2-6; D gene unclear. This CDR3 is 17 amino acids long. CDR1 LNHDA and CDR2 SQIVND come from the germline V gene (reference sequence). Between the trimmed V and J ends, which lost 3 bases and 4 bases, there was a span of 16 bases. CDR3 DNA: TGTGCCAGTAGTATCCCTTCGTCGGCCCTGGGGGCCAACGTCCTGACTTTC. Residues: CASSIPSSALGANVLTF.

The chain recombines TRBV28 with TRBJ1-2, with unresolved D. The V and J ends lost 3 bases and 4 bases respectively, with 0 bases between them. The CDR3 runs 10 residues. Germline V lookup: CDR1 MDHEN, CDR2 SYDVKM. DNA for the CDR3: TGTGCCAGCAGTTTCTATGGCTACACCTTC. Encoded protein: CASSFYGYTF.

The V gene is TRBV28, the J gene TRBJ1-5, with D tentatively TRBD1 (6 bases). V lost 9 bases, J lost 7 bases, and 19 bases lay in between. The length of the CDR3 is 14 residues. The germline V gene encodes CDR1 MDHEN and CDR2 SYDVKM. The CDR3 DNA follows: TGTGCCAGTCTTAGCCCGGGGGCCTCGCAGCCCCAGCATTTT. Translating it yields CASLSPGASQPQHF.

The sample holds one count of this clone. This sequence joins TRBV6-5 and TRBJ2-1; 10 bases map to TRBD2. V lost 5 bases, J lost 12 bases, and 10 bases stayed unmatched. The CDR3 covers 14 residues. CDR1 and CDR2 from the germline V gene are MNHEY and SVGAGI. In DNA form, the CDR3 reads TGTGCCAGCAGTCATAGCGGGGGGCCTCCGGTGCAGTTCTTC. Translation: CASSHSGGPPVQFF.

Of note for this clone: Other DNA sequences of this sample code for an identical CDR3. The chain links TRBV18 to TRBJ1-4; D is perhaps TRBD1 (5 bases). V dropped 3 bases and J dropped 4 bases, with 9 bases sitting between them. This CDR3 contains 14 residues. Germline V gene lookup returns CDR1 KGHSH and CDR2 LQKENI. The CDR3: CASSPGTGNEKLFF. In DNA, the CDR3 is TGTGCCAGCTCACCCGGGACCGGTAATGAAAAACTGTTTTTT.

The chain is built from TRBV19 and TRBJ2-7; tentative D call: TRBD2 (5 bases). The V end lost 5 bases, the J end lost 0 bases, and 11 bases lay between the germline ends. The germline gives CDR1 LNHDA, CDR2 SQIVND (reference sequence). CDR3 length: 14 amino acids. The CDR3 reads CASSPDSDSYEQYF. In DNA form, the CDR3 reads TGTGCCAGTAGTCCGGACTCGGACTCCTACGAGCAGTACTTC.

The chain uses TRBV25-1 and TRBJ2-1; 9 positions match TRBD1. Germline loops: CDR1 MGHDK, CDR2 SYGVNS. This CDR3 is built from 15 residues. Trimming removed 2 bases from V and 4 bases from J; junction bases left unmatched: 3. This CDR3 is CASSEGTGTYNEQFF. For the CDR3, the DNA is TGTGCCAGCAGTGAAGGGACAGGGACTTACAATGAGCAGTTCTTC.

This chain uses TRBV19 with TRBJ2-1; D is possibly TRBD1 (5 bases). This CDR3 is 16 amino acids long. Germline V lookup: CDR1 LNHDA, CDR2 SQIVND (reference sequence). Trimming pared 3 bases from V and 5 bases from J, leaving 17 bases between. The CDR3 region has the DNA TGTGCCAGTAGTATCCCTGGCAGGGAAAGGGACAATGAGCAGTTCTTC. It yields the protein CASSIPGRERDNEQFF.

The V and J genes are TRBV6-5 and TRBJ1-5; a weak D match, TRBD1 (5 bases). The CDR3 runs to 15 residues. V shed 8 bases and J shed 1 base, with 15 bases lying between them. Germline V CDR1 and CDR2: MNHEY, SVGAGI. The CDR3 coding sequence is TGTGCCAGCGACGGGGAGGGGAGGAGCAATCAGCCCCAGCATTTT. Translation gives CASDGEGRSNQPQHF.

The V gene is TRBV4-3, the J gene TRBJ1-2; weak D call: TRBD1 (5 bases). Germline-derived CDR1 and CDR2 are LGHNA and YSLEER. Trimming stripped 3 bases from V and 4 bases from J, with 18 bases between. The CDR3 spans 16 residues. Here the CDR3 DNA reads TGCGCCAGCAGCCAGGAGGGAGAGGGGCGCCCCTATGGCTACACCTTC. It translates to CASSQEGEGRPYGYTF.

The rearrangement uses TRBV6-1 and TRBJ1-2; the D is unclear. Trimming pared 3 bases from V and 3 bases from J, leaving 8 bases between. This CDR3 has 13 amino acids. Germline-derived CDR1 and CDR2 are MNHNS and SASEGT. DNA of the CDR3: TGTGCCAGCAGTGATGCCAGACACTATGGCTACACCTTC. The encoded protein is CASSDARHYGYTF.

This chain links TRBV9 with TRBJ1-2; the D gene is possibly TRBD1 (5 bases). V shed 3 bases and J shed 4 bases, with 13 bases lying between them. Germline loops: CDR1 SGDLS, CDR2 YYNGEE. The CDR3 is 14 residues long. As DNA, the CDR3 is TGTGCCAGCAGCGAATCAGGGCAGGGCTATGGCTACACCTTC. Amino acid sequence: CASSESGQGYGYTF.

This clone has a single count. The V gene is TRBV7-2, the J gene TRBJ1-5; 10 positions match TRBD1. Losses at the gene ends were 4 bases for V and 4 bases for J; bases not matched to a gene: 4. CDR1 is SGHTA and CDR2 is FQGNSA in the germline V gene. The CDR3 runs to 15 residues. The CDR3 sequence is CASSSGTGVNQPQHF. The CDR3 coding sequence is TGTGCCAGCAGCTCAGGGACAGGGGTTAATCAGCCCCAGCATTTT.

The V call is TRBV9, the J call TRBJ2-1; no clear D. Germline CDR1 is SGDLS and CDR2 is YYNGEE. The CDR3 spans 14 residues. The germline V and J ends were trimmed by 3 bases and 7 bases, with 14 bases remaining between them. Written as DNA, the CDR3 is TGTGCCAGCAGCGCGGGCCTCATAGGGAATGAGCAGTTCTTC. It specifies CASSAGLIGNEQFF. Looking up the rest from reference TRBV9 and TRBJ2-1 gives the full variable domain: DSGVTQTPKHLITATGQRVTLRCSPRSGDLSVYWYQQSLDQGLQFLIQYYNGEERAKGNILERFSAQQFPDLHSELNLSSLELGDSALYFCASSAGLIGNEQFFGPGTRLTVL.

J is TRBJ2-4 and V is TRBV27; the D is unclear. The CDR3 is 13 residues long. V was cut by 5 bases and J by 10 bases, with 15 bases left in between. Germline loops: CDR1 MNHEY, CDR2 SMNVEV (reference sequence). CDR3 loop: CASSLLSPGIQYF. In DNA, the CDR3 is TGTGCCAGCAGTCTCCTCTCCCCGGGTATTCAGTACTTC.

V usage is TRBV12-5 and J usage is TRBJ2-3; D gene ambiguous. The V end lost 1 base, the J end lost 3 bases, and 11 bases lay between the germline ends. The length of the CDR3 is 15 residues. From germline, CDR1 is LGHNT and CDR2 FRNRAP. The CDR3 region is CASGLGSLGTDTQYF. The CDR3 DNA follows: TGTGCTAGTGGTTTGGGATCCCTAGGGACAGATACGCAGTATTTT.

The sample holds a few counts of this clone. The CDR3 bases are TGTGCCACCAGTGAGGGGGGTATCGGTGAAGCTTTCTTT. Protein sequence: CATSEGGIGEAFF. The chain carries TRBV24-1 and TRBJ1-1; weak D call: TRBD1 (5 bases). The CDR3 runs 13 residues. V was cut by 4 bases and J by 7 bases, with 12 bases left in between. Germline CDR1 reads KGHDR; CDR2 reads SFDVKD.

V is TRBV21-1 and J is TRBJ1-4. TRBV21-1 is a recognized pseudogene. The CDR3 sequence is 17 residues long. The DNA of the CDR3 is TGTGCCAGCAGCCCGAGGGAGGGAAATGCAACTAATGAAAAACTGTTTTTT. Amino acid sequence: CASSPREGNATNEKLFF.

This clone was observed a single time. The chain combines TRBV5-6 with TRBJ2-7; D is uncertain. Germline V CDR1 and CDR2: SGHDT, YYEEEE. V dropped 4 bases and J dropped 4 bases, with 6 bases sitting between them. This CDR3 is 11 amino acids long. The CDR3 is CASSQAYEQYV. The CDR3 region has the DNA TGTGCCAGCAGCCAAGCATACGAGCAGTACGTC.

The CDR3 spells CASSHGGPGDSPLHF. CDR3 coding DNA: TGTGCCAGCAGCCACGGCGGACCCGGGGATTCACCCCTCCACTTT. The V gene is TRBV6-5, the J gene TRBJ1-6; D unclear. With 6 bases removed from V and 8 bases from J, the gap between germline ends came to 17 bases. The CDR3 has 15 amino acids. CDR1 is MNHEY and CDR2 is SVGAGI in the germline V gene.

The V and J genes are TRBV5-1 and TRBJ2-2; D is ambiguous. The CDR3 has 9 amino acids. Trimming removed 6 bases from V and 6 bases from J, with 0 bases in between. CDR1 is SGHRS, CDR2 YFSETQ, per germline. As DNA, the CDR3 is TGCGCCAGCACCGGGGAGCTGTTTTTT. Translated, it gives CASTGELFF.

This rearrangement joins TRBV19 to TRBJ2-2; the D is unclear. Germline V gene sequence: CDR1 LNHDA, CDR2 SQIVND (reference sequence). The CDR3 has 13 residues. V lost 7 bases, J lost 3 bases, and 9 bases lay in between. In nucleotides, the CDR3 is TGTGCCAGTAATCTACTTTACACCGGGGAGCTGTTTTTT. Amino acids: CASNLLYTGELFF.

Written as DNA, the CDR3 is TGTGCCAGCAGCCAGACCAGCCGCTATGGCTACACCTTC. This codes for CASSQTSRYGYTF. J is TRBJ1-2 and V is TRBV3-1 (or the pseudogene TRBV3-2), with unresolved D. Trimming left V 3 bases short and J 4 bases short, with 9 bases between. Germline V lookup: CDR1 LGHDT, CDR2 YNNKEL (reference sequence). This CDR3 is 13 amino acids long.

V and J are TRBV30 and TRBJ1-2; D unclear. From germline, CDR1 is GTSNPN and CDR2 SVGIG (reference sequence). The CDR3 runs to 14 residues. The germline V and J ends were trimmed by 2 bases and 8 bases, with 18 bases remaining between them. The CDR3 loop is CAWSRGNRVEGYTF. The CDR3, as DNA: TGTGCCTGGAGTAGAGGGAACCGCGTAGAGGGCTACACCTTC. The variable domain in full, with the rest retrieved from reference TRBV30 and TRBJ1-2, is SQTIHQWPATLVQPVGSPLSLECTVEGTSNPNLYWYRQAAGRGLQLLFYSVGIGQISSEVPQNLSASRPQDRQFILSSKKLLLSDSGFYLCAWSRGNRVEGYTFGSGTRLTVV.

V is TRBV19 and J is TRBJ1-2; TRBD1 aligns across 10 bases. The germline V gene encodes CDR1 LNHDA and CDR2 SQIVND (reference sequence). This CDR3 comprises 14 residues. The ends lost 7 bases at V and 1 base at J; junction bases unmatched: 3. This CDR3 is CASTRTGGNYGYTF. The CDR3 DNA is TGTGCCAGTACCCGGACAGGGGGTAACTATGGCTACACCTTC.

V usage is TRBV5-1 and J usage is TRBJ2-2; 7 positions agree with TRBD2. This CDR3 region has 15 residues. The V gene end was trimmed by 4 bases and the J gene end by 3 bases; junction bases not matched to a gene: 6. The germline V gene encodes CDR1 SGHRS and CDR2 YFSETQ. This chain's CDR3 is CASSPRDYYTGELFF. In DNA, the CDR3 is TGCGCCAGCAGCCCTCGGGACTACTACACCGGGGAGCTGTTTTTT.